The next 23 T cell receptor beta chains were all read from a single sample in a study of T cell responses to AZD1222 COVID-19 vaccine. Produced via immunoSEQ multiplex PCR; TCRdb's table is partial and in-frame only. This sample has tens of thousands of clones, with around 90% found just once. Specimen: peripheral blood, collected 28 days after the second AZD1222 dose. These receptors were taken from an adult who received the AZD1222 COVID-19 vaccine.

The chain joins TRBV18 to TRBJ1-6, with D hard to call. This CDR3 has 15 residues. Germline V CDR1 and CDR2: KGHSH, LQKENI. Trimming cost V 5 bases and J 7 bases, with 15 bases left between them. CDR3 DNA sequence: TGTGCCAGCTCAACGTCAGGAAATCGGAATTCACCCCTCCACTTT. Its protein product is CASSTSGNRNSPLHF. The whole variable domain, filled in from reference TRBV18 and TRBJ1-6, reads NAGVMQNPRHLVRRRGQEARLRCSPMKGHSHVYWYRQLPEEGLKFMVYLQKENIIDESGMPKERFSAEFPKEGPSILRIQQVVRGDSAAYFCASSTSGNRNSPLHFGNGTRLTVT.

This clone has a single count. The CDR3 DNA follows: TGTGCCAGCAGCCCCAGAGGCGTGGGGTCCTACAATGAGCAGTTCTTC. It codes for CASSPRGVGSYNEQFF. The chain employs TRBV3-1 (or the pseudogene TRBV3-2) and TRBJ2-1, with D unresolved. CDR1 and CDR2 (germline): LGHDT, YNNKEL (reference sequence). This CDR3 has 16 amino acids. Trimming removed 4 bases from V and 1 base from J, with 14 bases in between.

The DNA for the CDR3 is TGCGCCAGCAGCTTGGGCGCAGCAACTAATGAAAAACTGTTTTTT. It encodes CASSLGAATNEKLFF. The rearrangement links TRBV5-1 to TRBJ1-4; D is uncertain. There are 15 residues in the CDR3. The V and J ends lost 0 bases and 0 bases respectively, with 6 bases between them. Germline V gene sequence: CDR1 SGHRS, CDR2 YFSETQ.

The rearrangement uses TRBV10-3 and TRBJ1-2; D gene unclear. Germline loops: CDR1 ENHRY, CDR2 SYGVKD. The length of the CDR3 is 14 residues. Trimming took 4 bases from V and 0 from J, leaving 9 bases between them. CDR3 in DNA: TGTGCCATCAGTGGTACACAAGCTAACTATGGCTACACCTTC. This codes for CAISGTQANYGYTF.

The DNA of the CDR3 is TGCGCCAGCAGCCCTATAGCGGGGGCGGGGGAGACCCAGTACTTC. It codes for CASSPIAGAGETQYF. The chain employs TRBV5-1 and TRBJ2-5; 9 positions match TRBD2. Germline lookup yields CDR1 SGHRS and CDR2 YFSETQ. V dropped 4 bases and J dropped 5; count of bases not matched to a gene: 9. The CDR3 extends over 15 amino acids.

The chain is built from TRBV3-1 (or the pseudogene TRBV3-2) and TRBJ2-5; a possible D gene is TRBD2 (5 bases). The germline V gene encodes CDR1 LGHDT and CDR2 YNNKEL (reference sequence). The CDR3 is 13 amino acids. With 9 bases removed from V and 5 bases from J, the gap between germline ends came to 16 bases. The CDR3 DNA reads as TGTGCCAGTCAGAGAGGGCTCCAGGAGACCCAGTACTTC. This codes for CASQRGLQETQYF.

J is TRBJ1-2 and V is TRBV5-8; unclear D gene. V gave up 4 bases and J gave up 6 bases, with 22 bases separating them. The CDR3 loop spans 16 amino acids. In germline, CDR1 is SGHTS, CDR2 YDEGEE. The CDR3 bases are TGTGCCAGCAGCCCGCCAACCGGATCCCAATCGCATGGCTACACCTTC. Its protein product is CASSPPTGSQSHGYTF.

This rearrangement joins TRBV7-8 to TRBJ1-4; D gene uncertain. V was shortened by 1 base and J by 7 bases, with 13 bases between the two germline ends. Germline lookup yields CDR1 SGHVS and CDR2 FQNEAQ. This CDR3 region has 15 residues. As DNA, the CDR3 is TGTGCCAGCAGCTTAGGGTGGGGAATAGGTGAAAAACTGTTTTTT. Translated: CASSLGWGIGEKLFF.

This chain's CDR3 is CASSPGTGGFNEQFF. CDR3 sequence (DNA): TGTGCCAGCAGCCCGGGGACAGGGGGCTTCAATGAGCAGTTCTTC. The V and J genes are TRBV11-3 and TRBJ2-1, with TRBD1 matching 12 bases. With 5 bases clipped from V and 6 bases from J, the junction kept 5 bases outside the gene matches. From germline, CDR1 is SGHNT and CDR2 YENEEA. The CDR3 totals 15 residues.

This chain joins TRBV19 and TRBJ1-4, with D possibly being TRBD1 (5 bases). The CDR3 contains 12 residues. Germline V gene data show CDR1 as LNHDA and CDR2 as SQIVND (reference sequence). The germline V and J ends were trimmed by 6 bases and 8 bases, with 10 bases remaining between them. The CDR3 loop reads CASRDRREKLFF. The CDR3 DNA reads as TGTGCCAGTAGAGACAGAAGAGAAAAACTGTTTTTT.

The chain employs TRBV7-2 and TRBJ1-2; D is unresolved. Trimming took off 5 bases at V and 8 bases at J, with 9 bases between the two ends. Germline V lookup: CDR1 SGHTA, CDR2 FQGNSA. CDR3 length: 11 residues. CDR3 sequence reads: CASSRQRGYTF. For the CDR3, the DNA is TGTGCCAGCAGCCGTCAGAGAGGCTACACCTTC. Variable domain in full (rest from reference TRBV7-2 and TRBJ1-2): GAGVSQSPSNKVTEKGKDVELRCDPISGHTALYWYRQSLGQGLEFLIYFQGNSAPDKSGLPSDRFSAERTGGSVSTLTIQRTQQEDSAVYLCASSRQRGYTFGSGTRLTVV.

On this clone: A junction end diverges from the germline sequence, so it may reflect a read error. The chain combines TRBV7-6 with TRBJ2-7, with D unresolved. The CDR3 is made up of 14 amino acids. The germline V gene has CDR1 SGHVS and CDR2 FNYEAQ. Here the CDR3 DNA reads TGTGCCAGCAGTTTAGACGTTAACTCCTACGAGCAGTACTTC. Protein: CASSLDVNSYEQYF.

This chain links TRBV4-1 with TRBJ2-1; TRBD2 matches 13 bases. CDR1 is MGHRA, CDR2 YSYEKL, per germline. V lost 3 bases, J lost 2 bases, and 7 bases stayed unmatched. The CDR3 is 18 residues long. The CDR3 spells CASSQEGLAGSAYNEQFF. For the CDR3, the DNA is TGCGCCAGCAGCCAGGAGGGACTAGCGGGGAGCGCCTACAATGAGCAGTTCTTC.

The V gene is TRBV10-3, the J gene TRBJ1-1, with a possible D match to TRBD1 (6 bases). Germline-derived CDR1 and CDR2 are ENHRY and SYGVKD. Trimming removed 5 bases at V and 1 base at J, with 11 bases between. This CDR3 is 14 amino acids long. The DNA for the CDR3 is TGTGCCATCAGTCCCGGGACAACGAACACTGAAGCTTTCTTT. Protein sequence: CAISPGTTNTEAFF.

The chain recombines TRBV19 with TRBJ2-5; TRBD1 matches at 11 bases. V was pared by 1 base and J by 4 bases, with 5 bases of the junction left unmatched. The germline V gene encodes CDR1 LNHDA and CDR2 SQIVND (reference sequence). CDR3 size: 16 residues. The CDR3 DNA reads TGTGCCAGTAGTATAGTCCCCGGGACAGGGGGAGAGACCCAGTACTTC. This codes for CASSIVPGTGGETQYF. Variable domain in full (rest from reference TRBV19 and TRBJ2-5): DGGITQSPKYLFRKEGQNVTLSCEQNLNHDAMYWYRQDPGQGLRLIYYSQIVNDFQKGDIAEGYSVSREKKESFPLTVTSAQKNPTAFYLCASSIVPGTGGETQYFGPGTRLLVL.

This CDR3 reads CASSSTSGGANEQFF. Here the CDR3 DNA reads TGTGCCAGCAGCTCGACTAGCGGGGGGGCCAATGAGCAGTTCTTC. The V and J genes are TRBV11-2 and TRBJ2-1, with TRBD2 identical over 14 bases. Germline CDR1 SGHAT, CDR2 FQNNGV. Unmatched junction bases numbered 2, after V lost 4 bases and J lost 6 bases. The length of the CDR3 is 15 residues.

The rearrangement joins TRBV7-2 to TRBJ1-2, with TRBD1 matching over 7 bases. J was trimmed by 4 bases and V by 5 bases; bases with no gene match: 7. Germline loops: CDR1 SGHTA, CDR2 FQGNSA. This CDR3 spans 14 amino acids. CDR3 bases: TGTGCCAGCAGCCCCGGGACAGATATCTATGGCTACACCTTC. Translation gives CASSPGTDIYGYTF.

This chain uses TRBV9 with TRBJ1-2; D is perhaps TRBD1 (5 bases). The CDR3 has 14 residues. Looked up from germline, CDR1 is SGDLS and CDR2 is YYNGEE. V dropped 3 bases and J dropped 3 bases, with 12 bases sitting between them. The CDR3 DNA is TGTGCCAGCAGCGAGCTAGGGGTGGACTATGGCTACACCTTC. This translates into CASSELGVDYGYTF. The full variable domain, its missing parts supplied by reference TRBV9 and TRBJ1-2, is DSGVTQTPKHLITATGQRVTLRCSPRSGDLSVYWYQQSLDQGLQFLIQYYNGEERAKGNILERFSAQQFPDLHSELNLSSLELGDSALYFCASSELGVDYGYTFGSGTRLTVV.

The chain recombines TRBV19 with TRBJ1-2; the D is unclear. CDR1 LNHDA and CDR2 SQIVND come from the germline V gene (reference sequence). V was shortened by 3 bases and J by 7 bases, with 18 bases between the two germline ends. This CDR3 is 15 amino acids long. Here the CDR3 reads CASSIGVEQQSGYTF. The CDR3 region has the DNA TGTGCCAGTAGTATCGGCGTAGAACAGCAATCTGGCTACACCTTC.

The chain couples TRBV2 to TRBJ2-3; tentative D call: TRBD1 (6 bases). The germline V gene has CDR1 SNHLY and CDR2 FYNNEI. V lost 6 bases to trimming and J lost 0 bases, with 19 bases between them. The CDR3 totals 17 residues. The CDR3 coding sequence is TGTGCCAGCAGGCGAGAAGGCAGGGGAACTAGCACAGATACGCAGTATTTT. Amino acids: CASRREGRGTSTDTQYF. Using reference TRBV2 and TRBJ2-3 for the parts outside the CDR3, the full variable domain is EPEVTQTPSHQVTQMGQEVILRCVPISNHLYFYWYRQILGQKVEFLVSFYNNEISEKSEIFDDQFSVERPDGSNFTLKIRSTKLEDSAMYFCASRREGRGTSTDTQYFGPGTRLTVL.

The chain joins TRBV18 to TRBJ1-5; no firm D call. The CDR3 extends over 13 amino acids. Trimming cost V 3 bases and J 8 bases, with 11 bases left between them. Germline values: CDR1 KGHSH, CDR2 LQKENI. DNA of the CDR3: TGTGCCAGCTCACCTGATCCGGAGAAGCCCCAGCATTTT. Translation gives CASSPDPEKPQHF.

This chain links TRBV12-5 with TRBJ1-1, with unresolved D. Trimming removed 6 bases at V and 4 bases at J, with 9 bases between. CDR1 and CDR2 from the germline V gene are LGHNT and FRNRAP. The CDR3 sequence is 12 residues long. CDR3: CASGSRPTEAFF. CDR3 coding DNA: TGTGCTAGTGGCTCCCGTCCCACTGAAGCTTTCTTT.

V gene TRBV5-4 combines with J gene TRBJ2-7, with 10 bases lining up with TRBD1. The CDR3 runs to 15 residues. Trimming took 4 bases from V and 1 from J; bases not matched to a gene: 5. CDR1 is SGHNT and CDR2 is YYREEE in the germline V gene (reference sequence). The DNA of the CDR3 is TGTGCCAGCAGCACCCGGGACAGGGGATCCTACGAGCAGTACTTC. It codes for CASSTRDRGSYEQYF.